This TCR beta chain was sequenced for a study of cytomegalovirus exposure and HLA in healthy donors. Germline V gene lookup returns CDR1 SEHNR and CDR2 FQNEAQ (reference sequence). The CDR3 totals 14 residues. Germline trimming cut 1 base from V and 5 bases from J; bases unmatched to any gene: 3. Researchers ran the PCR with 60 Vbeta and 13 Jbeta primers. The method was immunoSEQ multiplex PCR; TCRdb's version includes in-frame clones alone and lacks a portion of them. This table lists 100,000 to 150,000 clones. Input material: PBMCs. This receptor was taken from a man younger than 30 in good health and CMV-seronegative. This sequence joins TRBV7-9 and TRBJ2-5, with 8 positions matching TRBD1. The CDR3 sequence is CASSLETGGETQYF. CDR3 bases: TGTGCCAGCAGCTTAGAAACAGGGGGGGAGACCCAGTACTTC.